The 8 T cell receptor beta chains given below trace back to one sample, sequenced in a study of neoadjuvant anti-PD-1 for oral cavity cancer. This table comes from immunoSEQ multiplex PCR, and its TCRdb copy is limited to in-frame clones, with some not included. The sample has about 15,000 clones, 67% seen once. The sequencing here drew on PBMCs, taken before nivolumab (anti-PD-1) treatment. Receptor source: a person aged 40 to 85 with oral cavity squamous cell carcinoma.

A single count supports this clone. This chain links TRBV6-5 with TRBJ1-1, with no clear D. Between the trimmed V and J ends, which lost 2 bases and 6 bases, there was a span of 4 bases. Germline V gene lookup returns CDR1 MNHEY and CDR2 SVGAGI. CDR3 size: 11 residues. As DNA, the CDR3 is TGTGCCAGCAGTTACGCCGCTGAAGCTTTCTTT. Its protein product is CASSYAAEAFF.

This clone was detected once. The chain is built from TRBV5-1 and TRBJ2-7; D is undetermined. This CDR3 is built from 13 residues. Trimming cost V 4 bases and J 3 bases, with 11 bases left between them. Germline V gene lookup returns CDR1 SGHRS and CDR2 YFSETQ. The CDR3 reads CASSRGKDYEQYF. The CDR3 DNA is TGCGCCAGCAGCCGCGGAAAGGACTACGAGCAGTACTTC.

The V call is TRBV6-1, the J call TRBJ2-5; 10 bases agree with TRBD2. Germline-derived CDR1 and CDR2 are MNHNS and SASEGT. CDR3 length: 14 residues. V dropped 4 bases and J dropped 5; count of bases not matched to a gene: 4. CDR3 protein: CASSASSGSETQYF. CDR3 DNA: TGTGCCAGCAGTGCCTCTAGCGGGAGTGAGACCCAGTACTTC.

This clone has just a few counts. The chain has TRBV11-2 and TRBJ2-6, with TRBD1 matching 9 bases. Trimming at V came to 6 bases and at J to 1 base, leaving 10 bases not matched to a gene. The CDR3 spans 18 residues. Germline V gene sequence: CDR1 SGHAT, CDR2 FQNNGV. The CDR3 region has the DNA TGTGCCAGCAGGCGTCCGGGACAGGGTATTTCTGGGGCCAACGTCCTGACTTTC. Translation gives CASRRPGQGISGANVLTF.

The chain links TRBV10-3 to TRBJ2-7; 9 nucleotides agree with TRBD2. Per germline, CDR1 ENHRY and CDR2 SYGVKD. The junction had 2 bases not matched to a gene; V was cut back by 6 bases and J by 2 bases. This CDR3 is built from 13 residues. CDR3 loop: CAIRASGTYEQYF. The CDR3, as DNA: TGTGCCATCAGGGCTAGCGGGACCTACGAGCAGTACTTC.

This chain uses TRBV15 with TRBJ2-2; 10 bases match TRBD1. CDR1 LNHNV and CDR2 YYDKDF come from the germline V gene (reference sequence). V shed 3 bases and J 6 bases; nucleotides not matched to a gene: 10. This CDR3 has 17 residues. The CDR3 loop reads CATSSIAGTGVSGELFF. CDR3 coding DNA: TGTGCCACCAGCAGTATAGCCGGGACAGGGGTGTCCGGGGAGCTGTTTTTT.

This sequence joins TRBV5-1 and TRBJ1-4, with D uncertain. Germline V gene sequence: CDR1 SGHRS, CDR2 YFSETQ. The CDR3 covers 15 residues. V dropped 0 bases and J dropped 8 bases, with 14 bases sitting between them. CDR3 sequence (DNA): TGCGCCAGCAGCTTGGATACCCTGGGTAGAGAAAAACTGTTTTTT. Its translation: CASSLDTLGREKLFF.

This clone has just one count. CDR3 in DNA: TGTGCCAGCAGCGCCTCACACGCCTACAATGAGCAGTTCTTC. It is translated as CASSASHAYNEQFF. V usage is TRBV9 and J usage is TRBJ2-1; D gene uncertain. The V and J ends lost 3 bases and 2 bases respectively, with 9 bases between them. CDR1 SGDLS and CDR2 YYNGEE come from the germline V gene. CDR3 length: 14 amino acids.